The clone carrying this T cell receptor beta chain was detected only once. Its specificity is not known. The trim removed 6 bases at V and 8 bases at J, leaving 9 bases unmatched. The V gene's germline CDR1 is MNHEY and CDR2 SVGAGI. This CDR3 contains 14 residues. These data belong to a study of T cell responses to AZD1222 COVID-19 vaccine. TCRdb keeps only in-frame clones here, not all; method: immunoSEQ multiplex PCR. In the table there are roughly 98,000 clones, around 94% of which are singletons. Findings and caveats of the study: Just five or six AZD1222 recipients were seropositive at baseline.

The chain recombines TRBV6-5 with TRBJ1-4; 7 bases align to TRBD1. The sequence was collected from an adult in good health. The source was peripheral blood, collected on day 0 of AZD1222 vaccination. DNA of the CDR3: TGTGCCAGCAGCCGGGACAGCAAGTGGGAAAAACTGTTTTTT. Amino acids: CASSRDSKWEKLFF.